The present T cell receptor beta chain was sequenced within a study of cytomegalovirus exposure and HLA in healthy donors. PCR used 60 Vbeta primers and 13 Jbeta primers. The repertoire was sequenced with immunoSEQ multiplex PCR; TCRdb's copy has only in-frame clones and lacks some. The repertoire holds about 120,000 clones, 65% to 80% seen once, with approximately 11% in the top ten. This CDR3 is built from 13 residues. The TCR originated in a man aged 40-49 years in good health and CMV-seropositive. The rearrangement links TRBV21-1 to TRBJ2-1; the listed D gene, TRBD1, was not tested against the DNA. TRBV21-1 is an annotated pseudogene. The sequencing sample was made of PBMCs. CDR3 loop: CASSKVGRVEQFF. CDR3 nucleotide sequence: TGTGCCAGCAGCAAAGTGGGCAGGGTTGAGCAGTTCTTC.